This TCR beta chain was documented in a study of cytomegalovirus exposure and HLA in healthy donors. This CDR3 spans 16 amino acids. J was trimmed by 3 bases and V by 1 base; bases with no gene match: 6. CDR1 and CDR2 (germline): SNHLY, FYNNEI. PCR employed 60 Vbeta and 13 Jbeta primers. This table comes from immunoSEQ multiplex PCR, and its TCRdb copy is limited to in-frame clones, with some not included. The sample includes 150,000 to 200,000 clones, just under 80% of them seen just once. With regard to this clone: Its antigen is as yet unknown.

General study points: The study dropped some indistinguishable V segments, TRBV6-2 and TRBV6-3 among them. Presence/absence analyses assumed roughly uniform sequencing depth across donors. Several top significant clusters appeared, in a later analysis, to be linked to common viral pathogens. TCR beta sequences reportedly predicted most subjects' HLA-A and HLA-B alleles accurately.

The chain carries TRBV2 and TRBJ2-1; TRBD2 matches at 7 bases. Sequencing was done on a sample of PBMCs. This receptor was identified in a woman aged 45-59 years in good health and CMV-seropositive. The CDR3 DNA is TGTGCCAGCAGTGAAGATGCGGGGGAGATCTACAATGAGCAGTTCTTC. Translated, it gives CASSEDAGEIYNEQFF.